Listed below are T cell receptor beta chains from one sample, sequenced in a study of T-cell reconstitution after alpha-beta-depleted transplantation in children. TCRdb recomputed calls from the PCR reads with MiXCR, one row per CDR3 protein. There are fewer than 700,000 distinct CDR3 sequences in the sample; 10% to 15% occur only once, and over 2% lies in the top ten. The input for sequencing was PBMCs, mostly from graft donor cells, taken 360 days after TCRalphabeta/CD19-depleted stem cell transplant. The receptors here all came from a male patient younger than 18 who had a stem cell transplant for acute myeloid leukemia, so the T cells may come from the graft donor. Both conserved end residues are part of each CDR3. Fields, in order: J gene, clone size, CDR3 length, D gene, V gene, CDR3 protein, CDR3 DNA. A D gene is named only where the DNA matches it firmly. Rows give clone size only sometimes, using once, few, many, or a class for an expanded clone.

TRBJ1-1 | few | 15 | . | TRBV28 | CASIPRGPWNTEAFF | TGTGCCAGCATTCCACGGGGGCCCTGGAACACTGAAGCTTTCTTT
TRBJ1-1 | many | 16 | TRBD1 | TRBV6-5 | CASSYSTGAMNTEAFF | TGTGCCAGCAGTTACTCGACAGGGGCTATGAACACTGAAGCTTTCTTT
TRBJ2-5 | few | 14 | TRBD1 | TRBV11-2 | CASSLLTGGITQYF | TGTGCCAGCAGCTTATTGACAGGGGGCATTACCCAGTACTTC
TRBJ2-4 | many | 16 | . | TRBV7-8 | CASSLDVYLAKNIQYF | TGTGCCAGCAGCTTAGATGTCTACTTAGCCAAAAACATTCAGTACTTC
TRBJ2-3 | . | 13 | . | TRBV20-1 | CRLGGSLTDTQYF | TGCAGGCTGGGGGGTTCTCTCACAGATACGCAGTATTTT
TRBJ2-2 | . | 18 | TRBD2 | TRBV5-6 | CASSPTFRAGDDTGELFF | TGTGCCAGCAGCCCCACGTTCAGAGCGGGAGATGATACCGGGGAGCTGTTTTTT
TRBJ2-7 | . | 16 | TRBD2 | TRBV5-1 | CASSAGLAGSSYEQYF | TGCGCCAGCAGCGCGGGACTAGCGGGCTCCTCCTACGAGCAGTACTTC
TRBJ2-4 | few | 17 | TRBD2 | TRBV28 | CASSLKLAGAVKNIQYF | TGTGCCAGCAGTTTGAAGCTAGCGGGAGCAGTTAAAAACATTCAGTACTTC
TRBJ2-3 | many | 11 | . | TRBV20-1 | CSARRGDTQYF | TGCAGTGCTAGAAGGGGGGATACGCAGTATTTT
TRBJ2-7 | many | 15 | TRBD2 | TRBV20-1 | CSARRGTSGTYEQYF | TGCAGTGCTAGGAGAGGGACTAGCGGGACCTACGAGCAGTACTTC
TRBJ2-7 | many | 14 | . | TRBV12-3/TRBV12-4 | CASSPRGVRYEQYF | TGTGCCAGCAGCCCCAGGGGTGTAAGATACGAGCAGTACTTC
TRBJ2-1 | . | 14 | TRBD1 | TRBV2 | CASTDRGGRDEQFF | TGTGCCAGCACCGACAGGGGGGGAAGGGATGAGCAGTTCTTC
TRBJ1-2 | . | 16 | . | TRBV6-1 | CASRQMGARTNYGYTF | TGTGCCAGCAGACAAATGGGGGCCCGAACTAACTATGGCTACACCTTC
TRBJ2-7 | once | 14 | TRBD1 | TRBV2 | CASSDRTGRDEQYF | TGTGCCAGCAGTGACCGGACAGGGCGGGACGAGCAGTACTTC
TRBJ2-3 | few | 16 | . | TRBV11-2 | CASSSPSTGSTDTQYF | TGTGCCAGCAGCTCCCCCTCAACAGGGAGCACAGATACGCAGTATTTT
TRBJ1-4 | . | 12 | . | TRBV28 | CASSFQNEKLFF | TGTGCCAGCAGTTTCCAGAATGAAAAACTGTTTTTT
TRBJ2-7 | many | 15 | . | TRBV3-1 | CASSQVDGGASEQYF | TGTGCCAGCAGCCAAGTGGATGGGGGAGCCAGCGAGCAGTACTTC
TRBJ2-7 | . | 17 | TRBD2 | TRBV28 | CASSARRGIAGSYEQYF | TGTGCCAGCAGCGCCCGAAGGGGAATAGCGGGATCCTACGAGCAGTACTTC
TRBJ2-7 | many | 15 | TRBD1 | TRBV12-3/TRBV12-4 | CASSLENRGPYEQYF | TGTGCCAGCAGTTTGGAGAACAGGGGGCCCTACGAGCAGTACTTC
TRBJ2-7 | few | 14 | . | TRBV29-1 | CSVSAGKGGYEQYF | TGCAGCGTGAGCGCCGGGAAAGGCGGCTACGAGCAGTACTTC
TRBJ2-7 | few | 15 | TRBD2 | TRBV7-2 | CASRRTSGIVHEQYF | TGTGCCAGCAGGCGGACTAGCGGGATCGTACACGAGCAGTACTTC
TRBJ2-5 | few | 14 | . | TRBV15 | CATRLEGRQETQYF | TGTGCCACCAGGTTGGAGGGACGCCAAGAGACCCAGTACTTC
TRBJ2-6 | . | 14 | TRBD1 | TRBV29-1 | CSGGQGPGANVLTF | TGCAGCGGAGGACAGGGCCCTGGGGCCAACGTCCTGACTTTC
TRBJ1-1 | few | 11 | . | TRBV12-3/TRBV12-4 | CASSFQTEAFF | TGTGCCAGCAGTTTTCAAACTGAAGCTTTCTTT
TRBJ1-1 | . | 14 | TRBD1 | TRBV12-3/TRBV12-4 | CASYIQGRNTEAFF | TGTGCCAGCTACATACAGGGGAGGAACACTGAAGCTTTCTTT
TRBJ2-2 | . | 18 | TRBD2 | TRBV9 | CASSTRELAGANTGELFF | TGTGCCAGCAGCACACGAGAACTAGCGGGGGCGAACACCGGGGAGCTGTTTTTT
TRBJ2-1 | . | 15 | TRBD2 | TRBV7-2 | CASSIYSGGYNEQFF | TGTGCCAGCAGCATATATAGCGGGGGATACAATGAGCAGTTCTTC
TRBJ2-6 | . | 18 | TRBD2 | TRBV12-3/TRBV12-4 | CASQKGLAGASGANVLTF | TGTGCCAGCCAAAAGGGGCTAGCGGGGGCCTCTGGGGCCAACGTCCTGACTTTC
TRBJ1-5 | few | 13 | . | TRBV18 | CASSPKAGGAQHF | TGTGCCAGCTCACCAAAAGCGGGAGGGGCCCAGCATTTT
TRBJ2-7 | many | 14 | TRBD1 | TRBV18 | CASSPADRAYEQYF | TGTGCCAGCTCACCAGCTGACAGGGCGTACGAGCAGTACTTC
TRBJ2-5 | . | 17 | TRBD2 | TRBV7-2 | CASSLVGSGRTPETQYF | TGTGCCAGCAGCTTAGTCGGTAGCGGGAGGACGCCAGAGACCCAGTACTTC
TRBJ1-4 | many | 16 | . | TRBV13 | CASSLGPSPTNEKLFF | TGTGCCAGCAGCTTAGGGCCGTCTCCAACTAATGAAAAACTGTTTTTT
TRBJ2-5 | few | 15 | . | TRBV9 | CASSEGTGKQETQYF | TGTGCCAGCAGCGAGGGGACGGGAAAACAAGAGACCCAGTACTTC
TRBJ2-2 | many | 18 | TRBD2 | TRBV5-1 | CASSSTAASGTGTGELFF | TGCGCCAGCAGCTCAACCGCTGCTAGCGGGACGGGGACCGGGGAGCTGTTTTTT
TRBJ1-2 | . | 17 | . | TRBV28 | CARSLSGATGLRGGYTF | TGTGCCAGAAGTTTGTCTGGCGCGACAGGCCTCCGGGGAGGCTACACCTTC
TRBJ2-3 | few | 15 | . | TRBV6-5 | CASSSPGQPRDTQYF | TGTGCCAGCAGTTCACCGGGACAACCTAGGGATACGCAGTATTTT